The clone carrying this T cell receptor beta chain was detected ten times or more. Its cognate antigen is unknown. As it was prepared, the TCRbeta library received unique molecular identifiers. One entry per CDR3 protein, called by TCRdb with MiXCR from the PCR reads. The sample has roughly 670,000 distinct CDR3 sequences, 10% to 15% seen once; the top ten hold 0.75% to 0.85%. The data originate from a study of T-cell reconstitution after alpha-beta-depleted transplantation in children. Germline V gene lookup returns CDR1 SGHRS and CDR2 YFSETQ. V lost 4 bases, J lost 0 bases, and 5 bases stayed unmatched. This CDR3 spans 15 amino acids. Whole-study results and caveats: The study traced high day-60 TCRbeta diversity in some patients to surviving recipient T cells and thymic progenitors. Fresh T-cell production supplied most of the T-cell counts and diversity seen one year after transplant.

Sequenced material: PBMCs, taken before TCRalphabeta/CD19-depleted stem cell transplant. The TCR originated in a girl aged 2 to 10 with congenital amegakaryocytic thrombocytopenia, due to receive a stem cell transplant. V gene TRBV5-1 combines with J gene TRBJ2-3; 7 bases align to TRBD1. The CDR3 protein is CASSRGQASTDTQYF. CDR3 DNA: TGCGCCAGCAGCCGTGGACAGGCGAGCACAGATACGCAGTATTTT.